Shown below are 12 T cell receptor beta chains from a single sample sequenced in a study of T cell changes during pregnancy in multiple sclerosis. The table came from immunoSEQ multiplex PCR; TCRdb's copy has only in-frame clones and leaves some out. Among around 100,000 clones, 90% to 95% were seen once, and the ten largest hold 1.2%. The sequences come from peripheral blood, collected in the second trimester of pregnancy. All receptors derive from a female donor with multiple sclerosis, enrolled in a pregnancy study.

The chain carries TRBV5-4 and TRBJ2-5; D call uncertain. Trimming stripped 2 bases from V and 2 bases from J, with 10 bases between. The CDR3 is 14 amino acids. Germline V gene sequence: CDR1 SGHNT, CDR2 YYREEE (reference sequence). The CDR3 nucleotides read TGTGCCAGCAGCTTCCCGACGCGGCAAGAGACCCAGTACTTC. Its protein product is CASSFPTRQETQYF.

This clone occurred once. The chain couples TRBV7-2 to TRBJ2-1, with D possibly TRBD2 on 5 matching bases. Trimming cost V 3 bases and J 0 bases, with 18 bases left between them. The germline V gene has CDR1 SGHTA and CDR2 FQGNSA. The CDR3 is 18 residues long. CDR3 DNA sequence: TGTGCCAGCAGCTTCTTCTTCATCCGTGGGAGCTCCTACAATGAGCAGTTCTTC. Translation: CASSFFFIRGSSYNEQFF.

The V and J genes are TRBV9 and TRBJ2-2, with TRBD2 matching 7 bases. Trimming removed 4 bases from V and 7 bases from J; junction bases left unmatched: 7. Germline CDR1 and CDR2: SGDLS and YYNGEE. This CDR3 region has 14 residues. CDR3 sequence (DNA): TGTGCCAGCAGCACGACTCGGGGGGTCGGGGAGCTGTTTTTT. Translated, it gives CASSTTRGVGELFF.

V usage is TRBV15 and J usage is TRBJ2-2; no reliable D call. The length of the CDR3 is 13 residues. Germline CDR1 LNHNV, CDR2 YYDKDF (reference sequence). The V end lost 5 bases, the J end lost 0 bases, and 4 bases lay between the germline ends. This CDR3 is CATSYPNTGELFF. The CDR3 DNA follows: TGTGCCACCAGCTATCCGAACACCGGGGAGCTGTTTTTT.

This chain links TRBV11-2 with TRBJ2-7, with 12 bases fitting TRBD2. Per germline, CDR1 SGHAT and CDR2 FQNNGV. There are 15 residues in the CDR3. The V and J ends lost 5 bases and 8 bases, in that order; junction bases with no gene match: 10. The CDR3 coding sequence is TGTGCCAGCAGCCCACTAGCGGGAGGTCCTCCACAGCAGTACTTC. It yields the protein CASSPLAGGPPQQYF.

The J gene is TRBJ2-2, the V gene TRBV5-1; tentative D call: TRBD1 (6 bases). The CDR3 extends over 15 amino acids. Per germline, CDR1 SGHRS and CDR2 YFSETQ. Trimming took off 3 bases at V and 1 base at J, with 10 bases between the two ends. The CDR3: CASSSGGMNTGELFF. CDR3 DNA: TGCGCCAGCAGCTCTGGGGGCATGAACACCGGGGAGCTGTTTTTT.

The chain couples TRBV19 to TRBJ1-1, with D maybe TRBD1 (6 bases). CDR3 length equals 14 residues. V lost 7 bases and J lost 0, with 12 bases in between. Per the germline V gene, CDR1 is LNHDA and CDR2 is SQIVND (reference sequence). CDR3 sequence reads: CASTLQGLNTEAFF. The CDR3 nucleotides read TGTGCCAGTACCCTACAGGGACTGAACACTGAAGCTTTCTTT.

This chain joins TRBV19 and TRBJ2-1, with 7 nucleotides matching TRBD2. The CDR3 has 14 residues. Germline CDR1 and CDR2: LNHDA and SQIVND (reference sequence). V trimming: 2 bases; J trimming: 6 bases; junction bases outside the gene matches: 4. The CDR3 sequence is CASSIIGGSNEQFF. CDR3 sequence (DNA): TGTGCCAGTAGTATAATCGGGGGGTCCAATGAGCAGTTCTTC. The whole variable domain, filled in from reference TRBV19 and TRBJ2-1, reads DGGITQSPKYLFRKEGQNVTLSCEQNLNHDAMYWYRQDPGQGLRLIYYSQIVNDFQKGDIAEGYSVSREKKESFPLTVTSAQKNPTAFYLCASSIIGGSNEQFFGPGTRLTVL.

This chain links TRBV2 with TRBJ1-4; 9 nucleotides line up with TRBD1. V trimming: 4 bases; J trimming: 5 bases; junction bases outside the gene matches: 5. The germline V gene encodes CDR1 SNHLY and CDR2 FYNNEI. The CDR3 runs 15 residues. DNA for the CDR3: TGTGCCAGCAGTGCACCGGGACAGGGAAATGAAAAACTGTTTTTT. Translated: CASSAPGQGNEKLFF. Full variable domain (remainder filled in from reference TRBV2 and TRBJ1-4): EPEVTQTPSHQVTQMGQEVILRCVPISNHLYFYWYRQILGQKVEFLVSFYNNEISEKSEIFDDQFSVERPDGSNFTLKIRSTKLEDSAMYFCASSAPGQGNEKLFFGSGTQLSVL.

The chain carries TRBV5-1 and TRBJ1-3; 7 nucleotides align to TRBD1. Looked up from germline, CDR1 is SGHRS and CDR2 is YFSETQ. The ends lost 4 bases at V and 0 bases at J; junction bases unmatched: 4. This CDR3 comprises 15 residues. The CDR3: CASSPQGYSGNTIYF. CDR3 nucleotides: TGCGCCAGCAGCCCACAGGGGTACTCTGGAAACACCATATATTTT. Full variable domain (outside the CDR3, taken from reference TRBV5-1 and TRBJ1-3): KAGVTQTPRYLIKTRGQQVTLSCSPISGHRSVSWYQQTPGQGLQFLFEYFSETQRNKGNFPGRFSGRQFSNSRSEMNVSTLELGDSALYLCASSPQGYSGNTIYFGEGSWLTVV.

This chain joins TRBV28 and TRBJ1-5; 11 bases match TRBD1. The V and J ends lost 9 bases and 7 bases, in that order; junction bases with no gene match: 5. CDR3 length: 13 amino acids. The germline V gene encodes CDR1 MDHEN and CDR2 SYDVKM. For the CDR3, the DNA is TGTGCCAGTTGGGGACAGGGGGAACAGCCCCAGCATTTT. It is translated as CASWGQGEQPQHF. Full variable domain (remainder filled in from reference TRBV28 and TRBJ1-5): DVKVTQSSRYLVKRTGEKVFLECVQDMDHENMFWYRQDPGLGLRLIYFSYDVKMKEKGDIPEGYSVSREKKERFSLILESASTNQTSMYLCASWGQGEQPQHFGDGTRLSIL.

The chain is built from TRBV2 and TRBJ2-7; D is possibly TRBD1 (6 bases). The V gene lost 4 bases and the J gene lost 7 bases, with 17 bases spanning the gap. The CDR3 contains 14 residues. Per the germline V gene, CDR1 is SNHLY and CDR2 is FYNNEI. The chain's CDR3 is CASSGAGVGEEQYF. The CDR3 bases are TGTGCCAGCAGTGGCGCAGGGGTCGGGGAGGAGCAGTACTTC.